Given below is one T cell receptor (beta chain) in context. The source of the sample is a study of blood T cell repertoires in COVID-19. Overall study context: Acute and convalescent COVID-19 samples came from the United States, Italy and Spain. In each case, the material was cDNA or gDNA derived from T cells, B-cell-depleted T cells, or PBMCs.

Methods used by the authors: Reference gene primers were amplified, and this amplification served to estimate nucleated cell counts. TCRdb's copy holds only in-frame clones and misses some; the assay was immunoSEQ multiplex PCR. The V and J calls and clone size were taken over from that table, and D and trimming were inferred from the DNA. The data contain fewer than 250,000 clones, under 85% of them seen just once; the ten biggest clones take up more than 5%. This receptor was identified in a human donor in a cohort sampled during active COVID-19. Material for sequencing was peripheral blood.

The CDR3 loop reads CASSVGGPTNTEAFF. The CDR3 nucleotides are TGTGCCAGCAGTGTGGGAGGCCCTACGAACACTGAAGCTTTCTTT. J is TRBJ1-1 and V is TRBV2; D unclear. The length of the CDR3 is 15 residues. From germline, CDR1 is SNHLY and CDR2 FYNNEI. Trimming cost V 4 bases and J 1 base, with 13 bases left between them.